The clone carrying this TCR beta chain was picked up a small number of times. Germline V gene sequence: CDR1 MNHEY, CDR2 SVGAGI. The CDR3 runs to 15 residues. Trimming shortened V by 0 bases and J by 2 bases, and 9 bases separated the two germline ends. The data were obtained in a study of blood T cell repertoires in COVID-19. Study as a whole: Sites in the United States, Italy and Spain provided acute and convalescent COVID-19 samples. In each case, the material was cDNA or gDNA derived from T cells, B-cell-depleted T cells, or PBMCs.

How the authors handled the data: Reference gene primer amplification gave estimated nucleated cell counts. TCRdb's table, derived via immunoSEQ multiplex PCR, lists solely in-frame clones and lacks some. The V and J calls and the clone size are those of that table, but D and trimming were determined from the DNA. The table shows about 53,000 clones, with approximately 82% occurring only once. The chain employs TRBV6-5 and TRBJ2-3, with D tentatively TRBD1 (6 bases). This TCR was recovered from a human donor in a cohort sampled during active COVID-19. The specimen sequenced was peripheral blood. Here the CDR3 reads CASSYSGQLTDTQYF. The CDR3 nucleotides are TGTGCCAGCAGTTACTCGGGACAACTCACAGATACGCAGTATTTT.